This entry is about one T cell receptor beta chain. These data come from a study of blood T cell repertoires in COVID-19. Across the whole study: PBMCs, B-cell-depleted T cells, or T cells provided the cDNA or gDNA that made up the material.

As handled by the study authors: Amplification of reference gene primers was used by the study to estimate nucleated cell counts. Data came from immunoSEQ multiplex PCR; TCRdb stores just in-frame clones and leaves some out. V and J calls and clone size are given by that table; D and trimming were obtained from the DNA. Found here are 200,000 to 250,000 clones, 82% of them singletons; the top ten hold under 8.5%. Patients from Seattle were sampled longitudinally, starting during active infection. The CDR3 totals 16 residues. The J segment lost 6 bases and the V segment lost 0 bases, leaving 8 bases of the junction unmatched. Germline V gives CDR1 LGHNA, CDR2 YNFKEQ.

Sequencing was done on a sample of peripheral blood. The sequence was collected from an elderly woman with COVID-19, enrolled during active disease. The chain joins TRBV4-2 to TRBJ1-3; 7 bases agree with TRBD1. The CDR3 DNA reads TGTGCCAGCAGCCAAGAATGGGGCACAGGGGCAAACACCATATATTTT. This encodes CASSQEWGTGANTIYF.